The 21 T cell receptor beta chains reported below all come from one sample, sequenced in a study of blood T cell repertoires in COVID-19. The assay was immunoSEQ multiplex PCR, and TCRdb's table has in-frame clones only and misses some. Among approximately 46,000 clones listed, about 76% were seen once. The sample taken for sequencing was peripheral blood. The receptors derive from a woman aged 80 or over with COVID-19, enrolled during active disease.

The CDR3 loop is CASSQDGFGRAETQYF. The DNA for the CDR3 is TGTGCCAGCAGCCAAGATGGATTTGGCAGGGCGGAGACCCAGTACTTC. V and J are TRBV3-1 (or the pseudogene TRBV3-2) and TRBJ2-5; a possible D gene is TRBD1 (5 bases). V was shortened by 0 bases and J by 5 bases, with 16 bases between the two germline ends. Germline V CDR1 and CDR2: LGHDT, YNNKEL (reference sequence). CDR3 length: 16 residues.

The gene calls are TRBV19 and TRBJ2-1; TRBD2 aligns across 12 bases. The ends lost 1 base at V and 6 bases at J; junction bases unmatched: 10. Germline V CDR1 and CDR2: LNHDA, SQIVND (reference sequence). CDR3 length: 18 residues. The CDR3: CASSIASLAGGPGNEQFF. The CDR3 DNA is TGTGCCAGTAGTATAGCTAGTCTAGCGGGAGGGCCGGGCAATGAGCAGTTCTTC. Full variable domain (rest looked up from reference TRBV19 and TRBJ2-1): DGGITQSPKYLFRKEGQNVTLSCEQNLNHDAMYWYRQDPGQGLRLIYYSQIVNDFQKGDIAEGYSVSREKKESFPLTVTSAQKNPTAFYLCASSIASLAGGPGNEQFFGPGTRLTVL.

This clone was picked up a small number of times. The V gene is TRBV19, the J gene TRBJ1-2; perhaps TRBD1 as D (5 bases). CDR3 length: 12 amino acids. Germline CDR1 reads LNHDA; CDR2 reads SQIVND (reference sequence). V shed 8 bases and J shed 8 bases, with 15 bases lying between them. CDR3 sequence reads: CASQSGAGGYTF. The CDR3 bases are TGTGCCAGTCAAAGCGGGGCCGGAGGCTACACCTTC.

This chain joins TRBV5-1 and TRBJ1-3; 9 nucleotides line up with TRBD1. This CDR3 has 16 amino acids. The germline gives CDR1 SGHRS, CDR2 YFSETQ. V lost 3 bases and J lost 0; bases outside the gene matches: 4. The DNA of the CDR3 is TGCGCCAGCAGCTGGGGGACAGGGAACTCTGGAAACACCATATATTTT. Amino acid sequence: CASSWGTGNSGNTIYF.

This clone was seen a handful of times. The chain joins TRBV30 to TRBJ2-1; 10 bases align to TRBD1. Germline loops: CDR1 GTSNPN, CDR2 SVGIG (reference sequence). V shed 1 base, J shed 4 bases, and the junction held 13 bases outside the gene matches. The CDR3 is 18 residues long. CDR3 coding DNA: TGTGCCTGGAGTGACACTACGTATGGGACAGGGGTTTACAATGAGCAGTTCTTC. Its protein product is CAWSDTTYGTGVYNEQFF. Complete variable domain (other parts from reference TRBV30 and TRBJ2-1): SQTIHQWPATLVQPVGSPLSLECTVEGTSNPNLYWYRQAAGRGLQLLFYSVGIGQISSEVPQNLSASRPQDRQFILSSKKLLLSDSGFYLCAWSDTTYGTGVYNEQFFGPGTRLTVL.

This chain joins TRBV28 and TRBJ1-1; the match to TRBD1 covers 9 bases. The J segment lost 4 bases and the V segment lost 5 bases, leaving 8 bases of the junction unmatched. The CDR3 contains 15 residues. Germline CDR1 and CDR2: MDHEN and SYDVKM. CDR3 coding DNA: TGTGCCAGCAGTCGTCTGGGACAGGGAACCACTGAAGCTTTCTTT. Translation gives CASSRLGQGTTEAFF.

CDR3 region: CASSLGRGDEKLFF. In nucleotides, the CDR3 is TGCGCCAGCAGCCTCGGGAGGGGCGACGAAAAACTGTTTTTT. The rearrangement uses TRBV5-1 and TRBJ1-4; the D gene is possibly TRBD1 (5 bases). CDR3 length: 14 amino acids. CDR1 SGHRS and CDR2 YFSETQ come from the germline V gene. Between the trimmed V and J ends, which lost 4 bases and 8 bases, there was a span of 15 bases.

The J gene is TRBJ2-3, the V gene TRBV5-1; D might be TRBD1 (5 bases). With 4 bases removed from V and 4 bases from J, the gap between germline ends came to 16 bases. This CDR3 has 15 amino acids. Germline loops: CDR1 SGHRS, CDR2 YFSETQ. The CDR3 sequence: CASSGVGVGADTQYF. Written as DNA, the CDR3 is TGCGCCAGCAGCGGGGTAGGCGTAGGGGCAGATACGCAGTATTTT.

Worth noting for this clone: The junction departs from germline at one end; a sequencing error may be responsible. The chain joins TRBV7-7 to TRBJ2-7, with 9 bases aligning to TRBD2. There are 15 residues in the CDR3. Germline CDR1 is SSHAT and CDR2 is FNYEAQ (reference sequence). This CDR3 is CASSLGSGSSYEQYF. As DNA, the CDR3 is TGTGCTAGCAGCTTGGGTAGCGGGAGTTCTTACGAGCAGTACTTC.

This clone was detected once. The chain combines TRBV7-2 with TRBJ1-6, with D possibly TRBD1 on 6 matching bases. Germline V CDR1 and CDR2: SGHTA, FQGNSA. This CDR3 is built from 17 residues. V was shortened by 3 bases and J by 10 bases, with 22 bases between the two germline ends. The CDR3 region is CASSFYGMGHQRSPLHF. In DNA, the CDR3 is TGTGCCAGCAGCTTTTATGGCATGGGACACCAACGGTCACCCCTCCACTTT.

V usage is TRBV7-2 and J usage is TRBJ2-7; tentative D call: TRBD2 (5 bases). V was clipped by 1 base and J by 2 bases, with 6 bases between them. In germline, CDR1 is SGHTA, CDR2 FQGNSA. CDR3 size: 13 residues. In DNA, the CDR3 is TGTGCCAGCAGCTTAGGGCGGGCCTACGAGCAGTACTTC. Its protein product is CASSLGRAYEQYF.

The chain has TRBV4-1 and TRBJ2-1; TRBD2 is a possible D gene (6 bases). The length of the CDR3 is 13 residues. V lost 4 bases and J lost 10, with 14 bases in between. Germline loops: CDR1 MGHRA, CDR2 YSYEKL. As DNA, the CDR3 is TGCGCCAGCAGCCTAAGAGGCGGGGTAGAGCAGTTCTTC. This gives the protein CASSLRGGVEQFF.

This sequence joins TRBV18 and TRBJ2-1; weak D call: TRBD1 (6 bases). The CDR3 extends over 16 amino acids. With 6 bases removed from V and 0 bases from J, the gap between germline ends came to 15 bases. Germline V lookup: CDR1 KGHSH, CDR2 LQKENI. This chain's CDR3 is CASSPRQVSSYNEQFF. CDR3 in DNA: TGTGCCAGCTCGCCCCGACAGGTGAGCTCCTACAATGAGCAGTTCTTC. Together with reference TRBV18 and TRBJ2-1, the CDR3 gives the full variable domain: NAGVMQNPRHLVRRRGQEARLRCSPMKGHSHVYWYRQLPEEGLKFMVYLQKENIIDESGMPKERFSAEFPKEGPSILRIQQVVRGDSAAYFCASSPRQVSSYNEQFFGPGTRLTVL.

The V call is TRBV12-5, the J call TRBJ2-1; TRBD2 agrees at 7 bases. The CDR3 is made up of 14 amino acids. V shed 5 bases, J shed 9 bases, and the junction held 10 bases outside the gene matches. CDR1 LGHNT and CDR2 FRNRAP come from the germline V gene. The CDR3 nucleotides read TGTGCTAGTGGTCTTTGGACTAGACCGGGTGAGCAGTTCTTC. Protein sequence: CASGLWTRPGEQFF. Full variable domain (remainder filled in from reference TRBV12-5 and TRBJ2-1): DARVTQTPRHKVTEMGQEVTMRCQPILGHNTVFWYRQTMMQGLELLAYFRNRAPLDDSGMPKDRFSAEMPDATLATLKIQPSEPRDSAVYFCASGLWTRPGEQFFGPGTRLTVL.

V and J are TRBV10-2 and TRBJ1-1; D is unresolved. In germline, CDR1 is WSHSY, CDR2 SAAADI. The CDR3 covers 16 residues. With 6 bases removed from V and 4 bases from J, the gap between germline ends came to 21 bases. The CDR3 region has the DNA TGCGCCAGCAGAGAATTCCGACATAATGGGCGCACTGAAGCTTTCTTT. Translated: CASREFRHNGRTEAFF.

This chain links TRBV18 with TRBJ2-3, with 9 bases identical to TRBD2. The germline gives CDR1 KGHSH, CDR2 LQKENI. With 0 bases clipped from V and 5 bases from J, the junction kept 9 bases outside the gene matches. This CDR3 region has 17 residues. CDR3 nucleotides: TGTGCCAGCTCACCACCAGTGGGTAGCGGGAGAATAGATACGCAGTATTTT. Translated: CASSPPVGSGRIDTQYF.

The chain combines TRBV11-2 with TRBJ2-1, with 13 nucleotides matching TRBD2. After removal of 8 bases from V and 8 bases from J, the junction contained 12 bases not matched to a gene. Germline values: CDR1 SGHAT, CDR2 FQNNGV. The CDR3 loop spans 16 amino acids. The CDR3 region has the DNA TGTGCCAGCGGCCAACTAGCGGGAGGGATTCGGGATGAGCAGTTCTTC. Amino acid sequence: CASGQLAGGIRDEQFF.

About this clone itself: The junction departs from germline at one end; a sequencing error may be responsible. V usage is TRBV7-7 and J usage is TRBJ2-1; D is perhaps TRBD2 (6 bases). The CDR3 is 16 amino acids. CDR1 is SSHAT and CDR2 is FNYEAQ in the germline V gene (reference sequence). The CDR3 protein is CASSLRREPPYNEQFF. For the CDR3, the DNA is TGTGCTAGCAGCTTAAGACGGGAGCCCCCCTACAATGAGCAGTTCTTC.

J is TRBJ2-7 and V is TRBV27; D unclear. V lost 5 bases and J lost 2, with 7 bases in between. The CDR3 contains 12 residues. From germline, CDR1 is MNHEY and CDR2 SMNVEV (reference sequence). The CDR3 DNA is TGTGCCAGCAGTGGTGGGCCCTACGAGCAGTACTTC. It yields the protein CASSGGPYEQYF.

This clone was seen only once. V usage is TRBV9 and J usage is TRBJ2-2, with D tentatively TRBD2 (6 bases). V was clipped by 1 base and J by 6 bases, with 7 bases between them. The CDR3 has 13 residues. Germline V lookup: CDR1 SGDLS, CDR2 YYNGEE. CDR3 residues: CASSVSGAGELFF. The DNA for the CDR3 is TGTGCCAGCAGCGTATCGGGGGCCGGGGAGCTGTTTTTT.

J is TRBJ1-2 and V is TRBV6-5; the D gene is possibly TRBD1 (5 bases). CDR3 length equals 16 residues. Germline V gene lookup returns CDR1 MNHEY and CDR2 SVGAGI. Deletions cut 0 bases from V and 7 bases from J, with 18 bases between. This chain's CDR3 is CASSYSRQEGTAGYTF. In nucleotides, the CDR3 is TGTGCCAGCAGTTACTCTCGGCAGGAGGGGACGGCTGGCTACACCTTC.